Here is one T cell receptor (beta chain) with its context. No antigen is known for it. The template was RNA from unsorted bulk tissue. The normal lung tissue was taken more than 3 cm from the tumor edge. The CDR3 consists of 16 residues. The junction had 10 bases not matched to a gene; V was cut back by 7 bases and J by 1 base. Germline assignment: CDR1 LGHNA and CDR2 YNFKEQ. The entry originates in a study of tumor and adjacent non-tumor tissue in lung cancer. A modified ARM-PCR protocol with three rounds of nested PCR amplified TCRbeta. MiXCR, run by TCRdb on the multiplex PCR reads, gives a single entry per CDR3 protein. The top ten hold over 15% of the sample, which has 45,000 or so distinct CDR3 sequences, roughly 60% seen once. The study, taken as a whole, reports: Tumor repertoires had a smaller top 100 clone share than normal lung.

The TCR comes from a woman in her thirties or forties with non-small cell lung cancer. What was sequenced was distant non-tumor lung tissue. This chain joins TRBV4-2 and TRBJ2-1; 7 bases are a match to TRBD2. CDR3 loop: CASNLGTSASYNEQFF. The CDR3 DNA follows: TGTGCCAGCAACCTAGGAACTAGCGCATCCTACAATGAGCAGTTCTTC.